This TCR beta chain appears in the sequencing data of a study of control samples from healthy donors and cancer patients. Some clones are missing from TCRdb's copy, which holds only in-frame ones; the method was immunoSEQ multiplex PCR. The data contain more than 100,000 clones, 88% of them singletons. The sample taken for sequencing was blood. This receptor was identified in a man between 35 and 55 years old in good health.

As DNA, the CDR3 is TGCGCCAGCAGCCAAGATAGGGCCGAGACAGGACTCTATGGCTACACCTTC. This translates into CASSQDRAETGLYGYTF. The genes are TRBV4-3 and TRBJ1-2; a possible D gene is TRBD1 (6 bases). This CDR3 contains 17 residues. The ends were cut back, 0 bases at V and 4 bases at J, with 18 bases in the middle. CDR1 and CDR2 (germline): LGHNA, YSLEER.